This section outlines one TCR beta chain sequence together with its context. Antigen: not known. This specimen belongs to a study of blood T cells in healthy people across ages. For the second PCR, which ran for roughly 6 to 11 cycles, a sample-barcoded 5' primer and a J-beta primer mix were used. Unique molecular identifiers of 12 random nucleotides labeled each cDNA. CDR3-containing paired-end reads numbering at least 2.5 million came from each sample. TCRdb reprocessed the 5' RACE reads via MiXCR and lists one record per CDR3 protein. The repertoire holds 700,000 to 800,000 distinct CDR3 sequences, with more than 40% as singletons. The amount of total RNA extracted per sample was at least 6 micrograms. Study-level points and caveats: Diversity was higher, and naive CD4+ cells more numerous, in long-lived donors than in aged donors.

The TCR comes from a woman aged 55-75 years in good health. The sequenced sample was blood.

The CDR3 nucleotides are TGTGCCAGCAGCTTGGCGACTAAGAACACCGGGGAGCTGTTTTTT. Protein sequence: CASSLATKNTGELFF. This sequence joins TRBV5-4 and TRBJ2-2; maybe TRBD2 (5 bases). V was pared by 0 bases and J by 1 base, with 7 bases between. The CDR3 has 15 amino acids. CDR1 is SGHNT and CDR2 is YYREEE in the germline V gene (reference sequence).